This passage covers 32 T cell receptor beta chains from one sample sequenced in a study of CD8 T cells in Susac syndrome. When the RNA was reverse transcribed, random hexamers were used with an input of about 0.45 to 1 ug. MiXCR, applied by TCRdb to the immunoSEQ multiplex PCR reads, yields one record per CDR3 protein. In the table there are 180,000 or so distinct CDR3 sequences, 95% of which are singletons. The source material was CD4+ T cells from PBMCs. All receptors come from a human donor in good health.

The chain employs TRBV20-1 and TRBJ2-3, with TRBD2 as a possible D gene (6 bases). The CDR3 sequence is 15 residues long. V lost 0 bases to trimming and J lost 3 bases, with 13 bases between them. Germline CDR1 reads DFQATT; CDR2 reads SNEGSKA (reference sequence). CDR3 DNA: TGCAGTGCTAGAGAACGGTCCCTAGCGACAGATACGCAGTATTTT. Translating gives CSARERSLATDTQYF.

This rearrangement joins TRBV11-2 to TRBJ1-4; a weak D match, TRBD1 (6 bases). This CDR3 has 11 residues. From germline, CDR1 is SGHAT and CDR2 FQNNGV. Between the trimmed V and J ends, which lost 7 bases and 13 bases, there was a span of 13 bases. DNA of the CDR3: TGTGCCAGCACCACCGGGACAAGACTGTTTTTT. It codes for CASTTGTRLFF.

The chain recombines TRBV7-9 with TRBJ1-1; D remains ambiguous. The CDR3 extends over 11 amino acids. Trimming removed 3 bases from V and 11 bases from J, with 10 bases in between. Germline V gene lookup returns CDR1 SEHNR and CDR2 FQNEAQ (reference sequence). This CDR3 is CASSLSESAFF. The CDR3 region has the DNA TGTGCCAGCAGCTTGTCGGAGAGTGCTTTCTTT.

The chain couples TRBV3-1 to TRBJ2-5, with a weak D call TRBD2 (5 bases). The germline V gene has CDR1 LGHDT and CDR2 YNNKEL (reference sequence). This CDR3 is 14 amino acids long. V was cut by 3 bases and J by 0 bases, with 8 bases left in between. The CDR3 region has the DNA TGTGCCAGCAGCCATCGGCGGGACCAAGAGACCCAGTACTTC. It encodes CASSHRRDQETQYF.

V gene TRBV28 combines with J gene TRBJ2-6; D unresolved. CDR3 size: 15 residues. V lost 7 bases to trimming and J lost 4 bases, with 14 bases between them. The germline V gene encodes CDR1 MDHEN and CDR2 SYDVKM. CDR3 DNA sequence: TGTGCCAGCACCGTTAGATCTGCCGGGGCCAACGTCCTGACTTTC. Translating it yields CASTVRSAGANVLTF.

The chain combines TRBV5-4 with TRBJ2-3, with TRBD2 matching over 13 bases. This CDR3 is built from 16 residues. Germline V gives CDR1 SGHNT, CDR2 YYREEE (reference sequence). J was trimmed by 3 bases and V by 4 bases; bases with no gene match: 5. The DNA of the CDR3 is TGTGCCAGCAGCACCGGGACTAGCGGGACGACAGATACGCAGTATTTT. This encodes CASSTGTSGTTDTQYF.

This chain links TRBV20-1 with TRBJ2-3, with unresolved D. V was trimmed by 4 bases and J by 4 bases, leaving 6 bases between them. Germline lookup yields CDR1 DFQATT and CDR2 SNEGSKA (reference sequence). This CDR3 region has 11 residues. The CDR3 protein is CSAKFADTQYF. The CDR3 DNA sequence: TGCAGTGCTAAGTTTGCAGATACGCAGTATTTT.

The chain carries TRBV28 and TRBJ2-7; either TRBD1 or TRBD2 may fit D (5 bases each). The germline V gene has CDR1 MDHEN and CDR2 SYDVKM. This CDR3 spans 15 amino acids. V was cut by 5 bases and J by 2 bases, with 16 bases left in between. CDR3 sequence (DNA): TGTGCCAGCAGTGATCCTCGGGACGGACCCTACGAGCAGTACTTC. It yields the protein CASSDPRDGPYEQYF.

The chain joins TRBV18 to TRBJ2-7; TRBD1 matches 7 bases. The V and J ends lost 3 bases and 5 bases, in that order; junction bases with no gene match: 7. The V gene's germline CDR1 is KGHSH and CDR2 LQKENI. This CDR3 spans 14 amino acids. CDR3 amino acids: CASSPNRGRDEQYV. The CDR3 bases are TGTGCCAGCTCACCGAACAGGGGACGTGACGAGCAGTACGTC.

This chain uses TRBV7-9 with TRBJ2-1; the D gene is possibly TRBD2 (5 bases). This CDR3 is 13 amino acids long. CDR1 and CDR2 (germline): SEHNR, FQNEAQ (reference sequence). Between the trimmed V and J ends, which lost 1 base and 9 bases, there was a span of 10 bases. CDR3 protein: CASSLGLAGEQFF. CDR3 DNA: TGTGCCAGCAGCTTAGGGCTAGCAGGTGAGCAGTTCTTC.

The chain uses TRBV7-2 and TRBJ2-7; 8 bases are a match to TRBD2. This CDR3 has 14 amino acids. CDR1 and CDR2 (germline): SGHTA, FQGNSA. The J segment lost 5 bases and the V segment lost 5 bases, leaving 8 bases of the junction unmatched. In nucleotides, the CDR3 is TGTGCCAGCAGCATAAGCGGGAGTCATGACGAGCAGTACGTC. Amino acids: CASSISGSHDEQYV.

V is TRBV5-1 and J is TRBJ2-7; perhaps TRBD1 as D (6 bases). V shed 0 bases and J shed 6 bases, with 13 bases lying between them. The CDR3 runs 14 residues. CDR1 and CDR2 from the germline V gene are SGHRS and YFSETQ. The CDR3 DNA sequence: TGCGCCAGCAGCTTGGTGGGACACCCAGGCGAGCAGTACGTC. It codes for CASSLVGHPGEQYV.

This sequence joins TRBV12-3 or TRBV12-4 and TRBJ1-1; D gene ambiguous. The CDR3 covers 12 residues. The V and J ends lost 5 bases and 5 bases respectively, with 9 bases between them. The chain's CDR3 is CASSTKGTEAFF. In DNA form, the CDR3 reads TGTGCCAGCAGTACCAAAGGGACTGAAGCTTTCTTT.

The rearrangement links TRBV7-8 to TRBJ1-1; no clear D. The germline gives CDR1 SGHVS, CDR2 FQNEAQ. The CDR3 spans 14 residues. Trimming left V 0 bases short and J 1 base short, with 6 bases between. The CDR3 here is CASSLAIANTEAFF. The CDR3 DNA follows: TGTGCCAGCAGCTTAGCCATTGCGAACACTGAAGCTTTCTTT. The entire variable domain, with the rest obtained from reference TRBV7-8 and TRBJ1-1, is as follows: GAGVSQSPRYKVAKRGQDVALRCDPISGHVSLFWYQQALGQGPEFLTYFQNEAQLDKSGLPSDRFFAERPEGSVSTLKIQRTQQEDSAVYLCASSLAIANTEAFFGQGTRLTVV.

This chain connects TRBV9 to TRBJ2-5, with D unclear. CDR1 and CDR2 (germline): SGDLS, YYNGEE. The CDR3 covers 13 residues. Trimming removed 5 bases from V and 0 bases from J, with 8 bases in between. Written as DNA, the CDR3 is TGTGCCAGCAGGCTGGACGACCAAGAGACCCAGTACTTC. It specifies CASRLDDQETQYF.

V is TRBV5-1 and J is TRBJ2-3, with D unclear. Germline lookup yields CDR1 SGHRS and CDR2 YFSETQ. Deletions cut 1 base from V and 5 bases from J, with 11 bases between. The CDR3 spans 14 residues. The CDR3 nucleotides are TGCGCCAGCAGCTTGATGGCAGCTCGAGATACGCAGTATTTT. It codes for CASSLMAARDTQYF.

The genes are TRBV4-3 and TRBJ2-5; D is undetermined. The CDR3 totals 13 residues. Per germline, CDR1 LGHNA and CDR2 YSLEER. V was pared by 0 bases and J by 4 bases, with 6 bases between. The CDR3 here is CASSQEGGETQYF. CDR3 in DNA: TGCGCCAGCAGCCAAGAAGGTGGAGAGACCCAGTACTTC.

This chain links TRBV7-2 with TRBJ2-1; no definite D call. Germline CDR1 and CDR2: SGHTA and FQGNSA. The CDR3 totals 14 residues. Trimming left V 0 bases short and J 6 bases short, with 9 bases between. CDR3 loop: CASSLAQKPNEQFF. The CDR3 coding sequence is TGTGCCAGCAGCTTAGCCCAAAAACCCAATGAGCAGTTCTTC. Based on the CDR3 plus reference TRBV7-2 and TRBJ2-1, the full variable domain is GAGVSQSPSNKVTEKGKDVELRCDPISGHTALYWYRQSLGQGLEFLIYFQGNSAPDKSGLPSDRFSAERTGGSVSTLTIQRTQQEDSAVYLCASSLAQKPNEQFFGPGTRLTVL.

The CDR3 protein is CSVEPAARFGSTQYF. CDR3 in DNA: TGCAGCGTTGAGCCGGCAGCCAGGTTTGGGAGTACGCAGTATTTT. The V call is TRBV29-1, the J call TRBJ2-3; a weak D match, TRBD2 (5 bases). CDR3 length: 15 amino acids. V was clipped by 3 bases and J by 8 bases, with 21 bases between them. CDR1 SQVTM and CDR2 ANQGSEA come from the germline V gene.

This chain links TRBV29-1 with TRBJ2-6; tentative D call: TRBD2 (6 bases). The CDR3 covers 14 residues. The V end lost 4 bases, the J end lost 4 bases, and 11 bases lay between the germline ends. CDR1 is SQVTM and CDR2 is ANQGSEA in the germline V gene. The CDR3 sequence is CSVARGSGANVLTF. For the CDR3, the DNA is TGCAGCGTTGCTCGGGGGTCGGGGGCCAACGTCCTGACTTTC.

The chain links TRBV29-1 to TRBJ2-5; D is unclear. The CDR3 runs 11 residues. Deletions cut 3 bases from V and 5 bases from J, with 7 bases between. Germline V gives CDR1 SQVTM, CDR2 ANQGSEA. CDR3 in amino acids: CSVEVLETQYF. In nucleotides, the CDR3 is TGCAGCGTTGAGGTGTTGGAGACCCAGTACTTC.

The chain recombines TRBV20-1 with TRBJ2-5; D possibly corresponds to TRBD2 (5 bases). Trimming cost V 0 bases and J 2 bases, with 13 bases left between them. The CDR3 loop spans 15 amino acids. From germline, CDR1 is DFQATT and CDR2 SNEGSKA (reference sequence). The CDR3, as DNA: TGCAGTGCTAGAGATCCAAGCGGACTGCAAGAGACCCAGTACTTC. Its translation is CSARDPSGLQETQYF.

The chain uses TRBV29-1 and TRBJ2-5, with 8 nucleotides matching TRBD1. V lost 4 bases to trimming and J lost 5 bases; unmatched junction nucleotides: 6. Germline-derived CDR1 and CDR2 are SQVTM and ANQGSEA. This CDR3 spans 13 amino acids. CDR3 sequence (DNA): TGCAGCGTTGGCCAGGGGGCAAGCGAGACCCAGTACTTC. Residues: CSVGQGASETQYF.

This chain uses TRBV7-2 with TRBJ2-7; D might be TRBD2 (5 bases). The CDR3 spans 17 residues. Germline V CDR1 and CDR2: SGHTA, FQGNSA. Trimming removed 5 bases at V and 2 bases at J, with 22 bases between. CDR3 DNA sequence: TGTGCCAGCAGCCATACGATAAGGGTAGCGTATACCTACGAGCAGTACGTC. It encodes CASSHTIRVAYTYEQYV.

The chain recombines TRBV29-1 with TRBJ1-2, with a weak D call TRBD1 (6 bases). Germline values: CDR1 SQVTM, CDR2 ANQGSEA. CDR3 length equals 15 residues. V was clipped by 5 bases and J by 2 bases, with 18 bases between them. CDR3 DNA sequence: TGCAGCGTTCCCTCTCTCGGACAGATGAACTATGGCTACACCTTC. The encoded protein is CSVPSLGQMNYGYTF.

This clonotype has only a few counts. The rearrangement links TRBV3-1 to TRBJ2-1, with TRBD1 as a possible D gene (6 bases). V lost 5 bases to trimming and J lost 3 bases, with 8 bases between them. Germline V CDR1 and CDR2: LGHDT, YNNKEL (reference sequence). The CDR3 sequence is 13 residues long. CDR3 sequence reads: CASSGTNYNEQFF. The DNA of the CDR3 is TGTGCCAGCAGCGGGACAAACTACAATGAGCAGTTCTTC.

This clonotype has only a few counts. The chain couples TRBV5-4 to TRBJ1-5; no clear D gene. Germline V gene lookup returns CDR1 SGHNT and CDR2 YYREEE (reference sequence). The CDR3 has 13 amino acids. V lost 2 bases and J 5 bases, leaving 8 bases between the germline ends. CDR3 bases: TGTGCCAGCAGCTTACTCCAGGATCAGCCCCAGCATTTT. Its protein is CASSLLQDQPQHF.

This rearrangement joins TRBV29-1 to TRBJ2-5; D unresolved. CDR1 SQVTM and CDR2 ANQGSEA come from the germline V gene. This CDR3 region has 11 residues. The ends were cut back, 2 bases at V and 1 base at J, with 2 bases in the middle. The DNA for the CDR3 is TGCAGCGTTGAACCCCAAGAGACCCAGTACTTC. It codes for CSVEPQETQYF.

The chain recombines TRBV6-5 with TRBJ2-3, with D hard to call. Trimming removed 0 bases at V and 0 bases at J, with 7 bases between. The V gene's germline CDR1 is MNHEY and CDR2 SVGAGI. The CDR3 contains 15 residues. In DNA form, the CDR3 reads TGTGCCAGCAGTTACTCCGGAGCCAGCACAGATACGCAGTATTTT. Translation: CASSYSGASTDTQYF.

The CDR3 DNA follows: TGCAGTGCTACCCCGGGGGGCACAGATACGCAGTATTTT. It is translated as CSATPGGTDTQYF. The V and J genes are TRBV20-1 and TRBJ2-3, with D possibly matching TRBD2 (6 bases). The CDR3 has 13 amino acids. The ends were cut back, 4 bases at V and 1 base at J, with 9 bases in the middle. Germline values: CDR1 DFQATT, CDR2 SNEGSKA (reference sequence).

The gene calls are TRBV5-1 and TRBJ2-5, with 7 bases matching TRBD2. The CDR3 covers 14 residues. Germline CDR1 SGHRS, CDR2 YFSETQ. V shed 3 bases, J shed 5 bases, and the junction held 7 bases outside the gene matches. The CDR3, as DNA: TGCGCCAGCAGCTCTAGGGCGGGAGCTGAGACCCAGTACTTC. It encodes CASSSRAGAETQYF.

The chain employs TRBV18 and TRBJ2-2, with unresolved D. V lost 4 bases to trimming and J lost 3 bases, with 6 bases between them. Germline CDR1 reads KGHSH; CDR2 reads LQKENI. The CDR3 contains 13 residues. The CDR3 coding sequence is TGTGCCAGCTCACACGATTACACCGGGGAGCTGTTTTTT. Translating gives CASSHDYTGELFF. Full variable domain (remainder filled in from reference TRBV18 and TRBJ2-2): NAGVMQNPRHLVRRRGQEARLRCSPMKGHSHVYWYRQLPEEGLKFMVYLQKENIIDESGMPKERFSAEFPKEGPSILRIQQVVRGDSAAYFCASSHDYTGELFFGEGSRLTVL.